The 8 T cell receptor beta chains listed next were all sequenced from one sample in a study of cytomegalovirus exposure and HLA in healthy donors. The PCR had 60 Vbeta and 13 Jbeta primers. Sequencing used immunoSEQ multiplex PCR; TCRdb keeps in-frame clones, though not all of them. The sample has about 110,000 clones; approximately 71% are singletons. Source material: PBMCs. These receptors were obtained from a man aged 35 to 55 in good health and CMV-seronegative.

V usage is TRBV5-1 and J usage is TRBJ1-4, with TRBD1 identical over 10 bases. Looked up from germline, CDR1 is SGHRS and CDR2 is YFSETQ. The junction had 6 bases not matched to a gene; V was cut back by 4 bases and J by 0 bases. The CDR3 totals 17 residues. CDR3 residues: CASSPGTGASTNEKLFF. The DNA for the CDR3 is TGCGCCAGCAGCCCAGGGACAGGGGCTTCAACTAATGAAAAACTGTTTTTT.

CDR3 sequence: CSATGQETQYF. The CDR3 DNA reads as TGCAGTGCGACAGGTCAAGAGACCCAGTACTTC. The chain links TRBV20-1 to TRBJ2-5, with D possibly matching TRBD1 (6 bases). The CDR3 is 11 amino acids. Trimming pared 6 bases from V and 2 bases from J, leaving 7 bases between. Germline loops: CDR1 DFQATT, CDR2 SNEGSKA (reference sequence).

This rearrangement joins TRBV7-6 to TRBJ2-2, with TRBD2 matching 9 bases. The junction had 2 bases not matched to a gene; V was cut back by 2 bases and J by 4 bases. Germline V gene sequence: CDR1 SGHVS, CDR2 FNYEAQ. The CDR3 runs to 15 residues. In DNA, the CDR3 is TGTGCCAGCAGCTTACGGCGGGGGGGCACCGGGGAGCTGTTTTTT. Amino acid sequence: CASSLRRGGTGELFF. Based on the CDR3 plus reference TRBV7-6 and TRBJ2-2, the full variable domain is GAGVSQSPRYKVTKRGQDVALRCDPISGHVSLYWYRQALGQGPEFLTYFNYEAQQDKSGLPNDRFSAERPEGSISTLTIQRTEQRDSAMYRCASSLRRGGTGELFFGEGSRLTVL.

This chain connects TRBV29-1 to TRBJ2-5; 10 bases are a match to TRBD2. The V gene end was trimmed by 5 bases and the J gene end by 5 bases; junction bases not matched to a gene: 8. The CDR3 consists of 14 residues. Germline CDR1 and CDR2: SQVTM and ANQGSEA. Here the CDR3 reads CSVPLAGGKETQYF. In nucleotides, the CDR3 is TGCAGCGTTCCGTTAGCGGGGGGAAAGGAGACCCAGTACTTC. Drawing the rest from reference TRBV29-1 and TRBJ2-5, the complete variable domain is SAVISQKPSRDICQRGTSLTIQCQVDSQVTMMFWYRQQPGQSLTLIATANQGSEATYESGFVIDKFPISRPNLTFSTLTVSNMSPEDSSIYLCSVPLAGGKETQYFGPGTRLLVL.

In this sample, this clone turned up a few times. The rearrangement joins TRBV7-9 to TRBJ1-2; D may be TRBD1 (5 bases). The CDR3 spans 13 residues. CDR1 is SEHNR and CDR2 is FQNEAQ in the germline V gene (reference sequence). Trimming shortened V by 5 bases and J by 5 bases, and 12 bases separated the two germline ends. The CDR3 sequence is CASSLTGGYGYTF. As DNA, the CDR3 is TGTGCCAGCAGCCTCACGGGGGGTTATGGCTACACCTTC. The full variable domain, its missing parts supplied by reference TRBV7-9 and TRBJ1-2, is DTGVSQNPRHKITKRGQNVTFRCDPISEHNRLYWYRQTLGQGPEFLTYFQNEAQLEKSRLLSDRFSAERPKGSFSTLEIQRTEQGDSAMYLCASSLTGGYGYTFGSGTRLTVV.

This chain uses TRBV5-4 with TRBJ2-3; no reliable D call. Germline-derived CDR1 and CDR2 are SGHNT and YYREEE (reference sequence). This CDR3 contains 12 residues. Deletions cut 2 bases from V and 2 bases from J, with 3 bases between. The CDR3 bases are TGTGCCAGCAGCTTTCACACAGATACGCAGTATTTT. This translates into CASSFHTDTQYF.

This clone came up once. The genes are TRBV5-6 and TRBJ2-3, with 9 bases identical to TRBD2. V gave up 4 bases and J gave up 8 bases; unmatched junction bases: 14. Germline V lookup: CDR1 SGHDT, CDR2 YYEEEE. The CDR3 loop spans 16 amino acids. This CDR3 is CASSPEGGLAGTTQYF. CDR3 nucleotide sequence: TGTGCCAGCAGCCCGGAAGGTGGTCTAGCGGGAACTACGCAGTATTTT. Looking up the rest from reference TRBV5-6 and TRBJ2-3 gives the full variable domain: DAGVTQSPTHLIKTRGQQVTLRCSPKSGHDTVSWYQQALGQGPQFIFQYYEEEERQRGNFPDRFSGHQFPNYSSELNVNALLLGDSALYLCASSPEGGLAGTTQYFGPGTRLTVL.

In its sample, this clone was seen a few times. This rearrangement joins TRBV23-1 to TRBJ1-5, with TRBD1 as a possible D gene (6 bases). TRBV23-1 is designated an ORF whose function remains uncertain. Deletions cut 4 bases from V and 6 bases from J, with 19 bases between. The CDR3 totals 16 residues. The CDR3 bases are TGCGCCAGCAGTCTAAACCGGGACATTAGTAGTCAGCCCCAGCATTTT. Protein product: CASSLNRDISSQPQHF.